This T cell receptor (beta chain) was documented in a study of blood T cells in healthy people across ages. Germline V gene data show CDR1 as SGDLS and CDR2 as YYNGEE. V trimming: 2 bases; J trimming: 9 bases; junction bases outside the gene matches: 14. This CDR3 region has 17 residues. Together with a sample-barcoded 5' primer, a J-beta primer mix was included in a second PCR lasting about 7 to 12 cycles. TCRdb re-called the 5' RACE reads with MiXCR, one entry per CDR3 protein. The repertoire holds 1.5 million to 2 million distinct CDR3 sequences, with roughly 30% as singletons. The sequence derives from a woman in her 30s in good health. The source material was blood. The rearrangement uses TRBV9 and TRBJ2-1; 10 nucleotides line up with TRBD1. The CDR3 coding sequence is TGTGCCAGCAGCGTCCTTGACGGGGACAGGGGTTTGGTTGAGCAGTTCTTC. Protein sequence: CASSVLDGDRGLVEQFF.